These 31 T cell receptor beta chains came from one sample sequenced in a study of shared clonotypes between healthy human individuals. Assay used: immunoSEQ multiplex PCR; TCRdb lists only in-frame clones, some missing. This table has roughly 2,500,000 clones, 80% to 95% appearing once. Sequenced material: naive CD4+ T cells from PBMCs. Stated subset: CD45RA+ positively selected. The receptors shown here come from a man aged 18 to 29 in good health. Some clones in this sample may be carry-over from other donors' samples.

In DNA, the CDR3 is TGCGCCAGCAGCTTGGCGCCACTAGCGGGAGCGAAGTACTTC. Its translation: CASSLAPLAGAKYF. This chain connects TRBV5-1 to TRBJ2-7; TRBD2 aligns across 11 bases. Germline V gives CDR1 SGHRS, CDR2 YFSETQ. The CDR3 runs to 14 residues. V dropped 0 bases and J dropped 11; count of bases not matched to a gene: 7. The entire variable domain, with the rest obtained from reference TRBV5-1 and TRBJ2-7, is as follows: KAGVTQTPRYLIKTRGQQVTLSCSPISGHRSVSWYQQTPGQGLQFLFEYFSETQRNKGNFPGRFSGRQFSNSRSEMNVSTLELGDSALYLCASSLAPLAGAKYFGPGTRLTVT.

The chain uses TRBV5-1 and TRBJ2-3; 9 nucleotides align to TRBD1. The CDR3 is 16 residues long. Germline-derived CDR1 and CDR2 are SGHRS and YFSETQ. Trimming took 4 bases from V and 3 from J; bases not matched to a gene: 9. The CDR3 nucleotides are TGCGCCAGCAGCGTCATGACAGGGGGACGGACAGATACGCAGTATTTT. Its translation: CASSVMTGGRTDTQYF.

A remark on this clone: Other DNA sequences in this specimen translate into the identical CDR3. The CDR3 spells CASSLAGGDTQYF. The CDR3 coding sequence is TGTGCCAGCAGCTTAGCCGGGGGAGATACGCAGTATTTT. V and J are TRBV7-2 and TRBJ2-3; D possibly corresponds to TRBD2 (6 bases). CDR1 SGHTA and CDR2 FQGNSA come from the germline V gene. CDR3 size: 13 residues. The ends were cut back, 0 bases at V and 5 bases at J, with 6 bases in the middle.

J is TRBJ2-5 and V is TRBV18; D uncertain. The end of the DNA fits TRBJ2-7 better, so the J call may be wrong. Germline-derived CDR1 and CDR2 are KGHSH and LQKENI. This CDR3 comprises 13 residues. The chain's CDR3 is CASSLTQTYEQYF. The CDR3 DNA reads as TGTGCCAGCTCACTGACTCAAACCTACGAGCAGTACTTC.

This chain joins TRBV28 and TRBJ2-7, with D perhaps matching TRBD2 (6 bases). Germline assignment: CDR1 MDHEN and CDR2 SYDVKM. This CDR3 contains 16 residues. V lost 4 bases and J lost 3, with 19 bases in between. CDR3 in DNA: TGTGCCAGCAGTTCCTCTTTCGGAGGGCCCAACTACGAGCAGTACTTC. This encodes CASSSSFGGPNYEQYF.

The chain uses TRBV29-1 and TRBJ1-4; TRBD1 matches 7 bases. Germline lookup yields CDR1 SQVTM and CDR2 ANQGSEA. There are 13 residues in the CDR3. V trimming: 3 bases; J trimming: 6 bases; junction bases outside the gene matches: 4. The CDR3, as DNA: TGCAGCGTTGAGGGACAGACGGATGAAAAACTGTTTTTT. Translation: CSVEGQTDEKLFF.

This clone showed up just a few times. This rearrangement joins TRBV6-5 to TRBJ1-1; D unresolved. This CDR3 comprises 14 residues. Trimming left V 2 bases short and J 3 bases short, with 10 bases between. Looked up from germline, CDR1 is MNHEY and CDR2 is SVGAGI. The CDR3: CASSYGGQDTEAFF. In DNA form, the CDR3 reads TGTGCCAGCAGTTACGGTGGGCAGGACACTGAAGCTTTCTTT.

The chain recombines TRBV29-1 with TRBJ2-2, with D possibly being TRBD1 (6 bases). Germline V gives CDR1 SQVTM, CDR2 ANQGSEA. The CDR3 has 15 amino acids. V was pared by 0 bases and J by 7 bases, with 15 bases between. CDR3 region: CSVEEAGEKGGELFF. CDR3 in DNA: TGCAGCGTTGAAGAGGCAGGGGAAAAAGGCGGGGAGCTGTTTTTT.

V gene TRBV28 combines with J gene TRBJ2-7; D is possibly TRBD1 (5 bases). Germline lookup yields CDR1 MDHEN and CDR2 SYDVKM. There are 14 residues in the CDR3. Trimming cost V 7 bases and J 4 bases, with 17 bases left between them. CDR3 sequence (DNA): TGTGCCAGCATCCAGTGGACACCTTCTTACGAGCAGTACTTC. Translation gives CASIQWTPSYEQYF.

The V and J genes are TRBV28 and TRBJ1-5, with D possibly TRBD1 on 5 matching bases. V lost 5 bases and J lost 7, with 21 bases in between. The CDR3 runs 16 residues. Per germline, CDR1 MDHEN and CDR2 SYDVKM. The CDR3 coding sequence is TGTGCCAGCAGTCCAAGGACAAACCCGAGGGAACAGCCCCAGCATTTT. This gives the protein CASSPRTNPREQPQHF.

J is TRBJ2-3 and V is TRBV18; D not certain. Germline CDR1 and CDR2: KGHSH and LQKENI. There are 13 residues in the CDR3. Trimming left V 3 bases short and J 2 bases short, with 6 bases between. The CDR3 coding sequence is TGTGCCAGCTCACCTCTCCTCACAGATACGCAGTATTTT. This gives the protein CASSPLLTDTQYF. Using reference TRBV18 and TRBJ2-3 for the parts outside the CDR3, the full variable domain is NAGVMQNPRHLVRRRGQEARLRCSPMKGHSHVYWYRQLPEEGLKFMVYLQKENIIDESGMPKERFSAEFPKEGPSILRIQQVVRGDSAAYFCASSPLLTDTQYFGPGTRLTVL.

Regarding this clone: Other DNA sequences in the sample encode the same CDR3. The gene calls are TRBV28 and TRBJ2-3; the D is unclear. Germline V gene data show CDR1 as MDHEN and CDR2 as SYDVKM. The V gene lost 5 bases and the J gene lost 0 bases, with 9 bases spanning the gap. The CDR3 runs to 14 residues. CDR3 bases: TGTGCCAGCAGTCCTTCAGGAAGCACAGATACGCAGTATTTT. Its translation: CASSPSGSTDTQYF. The complete variable domain, with remaining parts taken from reference TRBV28 and TRBJ2-3, reads DVKVTQSSRYLVKRTGEKVFLECVQDMDHENMFWYRQDPGLGLRLIYFSYDVKMKEKGDIPEGYSVSREKKERFSLILESASTNQTSMYLCASSPSGSTDTQYFGPGTRLTVL.

J is TRBJ2-1 and V is TRBV7-3, with D possibly matching TRBD1 (5 bases). Germline CDR1 is SGHTA and CDR2 is FQGTGA. This CDR3 has 14 amino acids. The V end lost 2 bases, the J end lost 10 bases, and 15 bases lay between the germline ends. The DNA of the CDR3 is TGTGCCAGCAGCTTAGGGGCCACCTTTGGCGAGCAGTTCTTC. Translated: CASSLGATFGEQFF. Full variable domain (remainder filled in from reference TRBV7-3 and TRBJ2-1): GAGVSQTPSNKVTEKGKYVELRCDPISGHTALYWYRQSLGQGPEFLIYFQGTGAADDSGLPNDRFFAVRPEGSVSTLKIQRTERGDSAVYLCASSLGATFGEQFFGPGTRLTVL.

This clone showed up just once. The rearrangement links TRBV29-1 to TRBJ2-5; weak D call: TRBD1 (6 bases). The germline V gene encodes CDR1 SQVTM and CDR2 ANQGSEA. The CDR3 is made up of 12 amino acids. The ends were cut back, 5 bases at V and 5 bases at J, with 12 bases in the middle. CDR3 DNA sequence: TGCAGCGTTCTCTCAGGGGTTGAGACCCAGTACTTC. As protein: CSVLSGVETQYF.

The chain couples TRBV9 to TRBJ2-7; D is unclear. CDR3 length: 12 residues. Germline V lookup: CDR1 SGDLS, CDR2 YYNGEE. Trimming took off 4 bases at V and 0 bases at J, with 5 bases between the two ends. This CDR3 reads CASSSDSYEQYF. CDR3 sequence (DNA): TGTGCCAGCAGCTCGGACTCCTACGAGCAGTACTTC.

J is TRBJ2-5 and V is TRBV19; perhaps D is TRBD1 or TRBD2 (5 bases each). Trimming pared 2 bases from V and 5 bases from J, leaving 15 bases between. Per germline, CDR1 LNHDA and CDR2 SQIVND (reference sequence). The CDR3 consists of 15 residues. CDR3 coding DNA: TGTGCCAGTAGTATATCGGCGGGCAGGGTGGAGACCCAGTACTTC. Translated: CASSISAGRVETQYF.

The genes are TRBV5-1 and TRBJ1-2; D ambiguous. Germline V gene sequence: CDR1 SGHRS, CDR2 YFSETQ. Trimming removed 4 bases at V and 2 bases at J, with 15 bases between. The CDR3 sequence is 15 residues long. The CDR3 DNA is TGCGCCAGCAGCCCTGGACCCCCTGGGAACTATGGCTACACCTTC. Its protein is CASSPGPPGNYGYTF.

The chain combines TRBV29-1 with TRBJ2-1, with 7 bases matching TRBD2. Germline-derived CDR1 and CDR2 are SQVTM and ANQGSEA. The CDR3 covers 15 residues. V lost 6 bases to trimming and J lost 3 bases; unmatched junction nucleotides: 11. CDR3 sequence (DNA): TGCAGCGTCCTAGGCGGGGGAGGGCTCTACAATGAGCAGTTCTTC. It specifies CSVLGGGGLYNEQFF.

CDR3 residues: CASRAQVAGANVLTF. CDR3 DNA sequence: TGTGCCAGCAGAGCGCAGGTAGCAGGGGCCAACGTCCTGACTTTC. The rearrangement joins TRBV5-4 to TRBJ2-6; D is unclear. The CDR3 is 15 amino acids. Germline loops: CDR1 SGHNT, CDR2 YYREEE (reference sequence). V lost 5 bases to trimming and J lost 4 bases, with 13 bases between them.

The J gene is TRBJ2-7, the V gene TRBV5-8; TRBD1 agrees at 12 bases. The CDR3 has 15 residues. Germline CDR1 is SGHTS and CDR2 is YDEGEE. Trimming at V came to 7 bases and at J to 2 bases, leaving 7 bases not matched to a gene. The CDR3 nucleotides read TGTGCCAGCGGATCGGGACAGGGGGCAACCTACGAGCAGTACTTC. This gives the protein CASGSGQGATYEQYF. The whole variable domain, filled in from reference TRBV5-8 and TRBJ2-7, reads EAGVTQSPTHLIKTRGQQATLRCSPISGHTSVYWYQQALGLGLQFLLWYDEGEERNRGNFPPRFSGRQFPNYSSELNVNALELEDSALYLCASGSGQGATYEQYFGPGTRLTVT.

The V and J genes are TRBV10-3 and TRBJ1-6; D unresolved. The V end was cut by 7 bases, the J end by 7 bases, with 8 bases between. Germline CDR1 reads ENHRY; CDR2 reads SYGVKD. This CDR3 has 12 residues. CDR3 amino acids: CAINGGNSPLHF. As DNA, the CDR3 is TGTGCCATCAATGGCGGAAATTCACCCCTCCACTTT.

Of note for this clone: This sample includes further DNA sequences coding for the same CDR3. The CDR3: CASRADYGYTF. For the CDR3, the DNA is TGTGCCAGCAGGGCGGATTATGGCTACACCTTC. The J gene is TRBJ1-2, the V gene TRBV2, with no clear D. The CDR3 spans 11 residues. Germline CDR1 and CDR2: SNHLY and FYNNEI. Trimming took 6 bases from V and 5 from J, leaving 7 bases between them.

CDR3 protein: CASSLLAQGGNQPQHF. The CDR3 DNA is TGTGCCAGCAGTTTATTGGCCCAGGGCGGCAATCAGCCCCAGCATTTT. The V and J genes are TRBV28 and TRBJ1-5; perhaps TRBD1 as D (5 bases). The CDR3 has 16 residues. The V gene's germline CDR1 is MDHEN and CDR2 SYDVKM. The V end was cut by 1 base, the J end by 2 bases, with 12 bases between. Drawing the rest from reference TRBV28 and TRBJ1-5, the complete variable domain is DVKVTQSSRYLVKRTGEKVFLECVQDMDHENMFWYRQDPGLGLRLIYFSYDVKMKEKGDIPEGYSVSREKKERFSLILESASTNQTSMYLCASSLLAQGGNQPQHFGDGTRLSIL.

The rearrangement links TRBV7-9 to TRBJ2-3, with 10 bases matching TRBD1. Per germline, CDR1 SEHNR and CDR2 FQNEAQ (reference sequence). The junction had 3 bases not matched to a gene; V was cut back by 5 bases and J by 1 base. The CDR3 runs 15 residues. CDR3 protein: CASSAGTGGTDTQYF. As DNA, the CDR3 is TGTGCCAGCAGCGCCGGGACAGGGGGCACAGATACGCAGTATTTT.

V usage is TRBV7-3 and J usage is TRBJ2-2; 10 nucleotides match TRBD1. CDR3 size: 16 residues. Germline assignment: CDR1 SGHTA and CDR2 FQGTGA. The J segment lost 5 bases and the V segment lost 10 bases, leaving 13 bases of the junction unmatched. The DNA for the CDR3 is TGTGCCACCCGGGCCCAGGGGACAGGGGAAACCGGGGAGCTGTTTTTT. Amino acid sequence: CATRAQGTGETGELFF.

The chain uses TRBV7-8 and TRBJ2-2, with D possibly TRBD2 on 5 matching bases. The germline V gene encodes CDR1 SGHVS and CDR2 FQNEAQ. This CDR3 has 14 amino acids. Trimming took off 0 bases at V and 6 bases at J, with 8 bases between the two ends. As DNA, the CDR3 is TGTGCCAGCAGCTTAGCGCGGGTCGCCGGGGAGCTGTTTTTT. Its translation is CASSLARVAGELFF.

The V call is TRBV19, the J call TRBJ1-1; the D gene is possibly TRBD1 (6 bases). V was cut by 3 bases and J by 5 bases, with 13 bases left in between. The germline V gene encodes CDR1 LNHDA and CDR2 SQIVND (reference sequence). This CDR3 region has 14 residues. The CDR3 DNA sequence: TGTGCCAGTAGTATCTTCAGGGGAGGGACTGAAGCTTTCTTT. Its protein product is CASSIFRGGTEAFF.

The chain has TRBV2 and TRBJ2-1; 8 bases agree with TRBD2. The length of the CDR3 is 18 residues. V was clipped by 7 bases and J by 2 bases; unmatched bases: 16. CDR1 SNHLY and CDR2 FYNNEI come from the germline V gene. CDR3 DNA sequence: TGTGCCAGCACTTCTCCTTTAGCGGGACACACGCCCTACAATGAGCAGTTCTTC. Translation: CASTSPLAGHTPYNEQFF. Drawing the rest from reference TRBV2 and TRBJ2-1, the complete variable domain is EPEVTQTPSHQVTQMGQEVILRCVPISNHLYFYWYRQILGQKVEFLVSFYNNEISEKSEIFDDQFSVERPDGSNFTLKIRSTKLEDSAMYFCASTSPLAGHTPYNEQFFGPGTRLTVL.

The J gene is TRBJ2-2, the V gene TRBV11-2; perhaps TRBD1 as D (5 bases). V lost 5 bases, J lost 0 bases, and 13 bases lay in between. The CDR3 spans 16 residues. Per the germline V gene, CDR1 is SGHAT and CDR2 is FQNNGV. CDR3 amino acids: CASSKGHFANTGELFF. In DNA form, the CDR3 reads TGTGCCAGCAGCAAAGGACACTTCGCGAACACCGGGGAGCTGTTTTTT.

The V call is TRBV28, the J call TRBJ1-2; no firm D call. Deletions cut 10 bases from V and 0 bases from J, with 12 bases between. Germline loops: CDR1 MDHEN, CDR2 SYDVKM. The CDR3 contains 13 residues. The CDR3 here is CATTQAANYGYTF. CDR3 nucleotides: TGTGCCACCACTCAGGCCGCTAACTATGGCTACACCTTC.

As regards this clone: At the DNA level, this CDR3 is encoded by other sequences in the same sample as well. The V and J genes are TRBV7-3 and TRBJ2-7, with no clear D. There are 13 residues in the CDR3. Trimming stripped 5 bases from V and 2 bases from J, with 10 bases between. Germline V gene lookup returns CDR1 SGHTA and CDR2 FQGTGA. The CDR3 DNA follows: TGTGCCAGCAGCCCCGGCCCTACCTACGAGCAGTACTTC. Protein: CASSPGPTYEQYF.